The TCR beta chain under discussion was sequenced for a study of identical twins. TCRdb re-analysed the 5' RACE reads in MiXCR, keeping a single row per CDR3 protein. The top ten clones hold roughly 6.8% of a sample with hundreds of thousands of distinct CDR3 sequences, 7.5% to 9.5% of them seen once. This clonotype was observed at least ten times. The V gene lost 3 bases and the J gene lost 3 bases, with 11 bases spanning the gap. This CDR3 contains 14 residues. This same sample was also taken into another study, of yellow fever vaccine responses in identical twins.

Sequencing was carried out using CD8+ T cells sorted from blood. The sequence was obtained from a woman between 18 and 29 years old in good health. The V call is TRBV12-3 or TRBV12-4, the J call TRBJ1-1; tentatively, D is TRBD1 (5 bases). The CDR3 is CASSLGGGDTEAFF. CDR3 in DNA: TGTGCCAGCAGTTTGGGTGGGGGGGACACTGAAGCTTTCTTT.